Shown below are 17 T cell receptor beta chains from a single sample sequenced in a study of neurological immune-mediated disorders. MiXCR, applied by TCRdb to the 5' RACE reads, yields one record per CDR3 protein. The sample shows about 48,000 distinct CDR3 sequences, approximately 10% of them seen only once. Sequencing was done on a sample of PBMCs. The source is a woman aged 40-49 years with HTLV-1-associated myelopathy (HAM/TSP).

This clonotype has only a few counts. The chain combines TRBV20-1 with TRBJ2-1, with 7 bases fitting TRBD2. J was trimmed by 4 bases and V by 1 base; bases with no gene match: 4. Germline loops: CDR1 DFQATT, CDR2 SNEGSKA (reference sequence). This CDR3 contains 14 residues. Here the CDR3 DNA reads TGCAGTGCTAGAGGTCTAGCGGAGTACAATGAGCAGTTCTTC. Its protein is CSARGLAEYNEQFF.

There are many counts of this clonotype. The rearrangement uses TRBV7-2 and TRBJ2-5; TRBD2 aligns across 11 bases. The CDR3 covers 15 residues. Germline V gene data show CDR1 as SGHTA and CDR2 as FQGNSA. The J segment lost 4 bases and the V segment lost 5 bases, leaving 6 bases of the junction unmatched. The CDR3 region has the DNA TGTGCCAGCAGCCCCGCCGGGACTAGCGGAGAGACCCAGTACTTC. It yields the protein CASSPAGTSGETQYF.

The V call is TRBV3-1, the J call TRBJ1-1; possibly TRBD1 for D (5 bases). The V and J ends lost 4 bases and 1 base respectively, with 13 bases between them. Per the germline V gene, CDR1 is LGHDT and CDR2 is YNNKEL (reference sequence). This CDR3 contains 15 residues. The CDR3 region has the DNA TGTGCCAGCAGCCTTTCACATACAGGGAACACTGAAGCTTTCTTT. It specifies CASSLSHTGNTEAFF. The complete variable domain, with remaining parts taken from reference TRBV3-1 and TRBJ1-1, reads DTAVSQTPKYLVTQMGNDKSIKCEQNLGHDTMYWYKQDSKKFLKIMFSYNNKELIINETVPNRFSPKSPDKAHLNLHINSLELGDSAVYFCASSLSHTGNTEAFFGQGTRLTVV.

The chain combines TRBV4-1 with TRBJ2-1; D possibly matches TRBD1 or TRBD2 (6 bases each). This CDR3 is built from 17 residues. The V end lost 2 bases, the J end lost 5 bases, and 19 bases lay between the germline ends. The germline V gene encodes CDR1 MGHRA and CDR2 YSYEKL. DNA for the CDR3: TGCGCCAGCAGCCAACCCATAAGGGGGGTTAGGGACAATGAGCAGTTCTTC. This codes for CASSQPIRGVRDNEQFF.

Of note for this clonotype: One junction end does not reproduce the germline sequence, and a read error may be involved. The genes are TRBV4-1 and TRBJ2-1, with TRBD2 identical over 8 bases. Germline V gene lookup returns CDR1 MGHRA and CDR2 YSYEKL. CDR3 size: 17 residues. In nucleotides, the CDR3 is TGCGCCAACAGCCAAGTGAGGGGACTAGTTTATTGGAATGAGCAGTTCTTC. Amino acid sequence: CANSQVRGLVYWNEQFF.

This clonotype has at least ten counts. This chain links TRBV7-2 with TRBJ2-4, with 7 bases identical to TRBD2. V lost 0 bases to trimming and J lost 5 bases; unmatched junction nucleotides: 4. Germline lookup yields CDR1 SGHTA and CDR2 FQGNSA. The CDR3 spans 15 residues. The DNA for the CDR3 is TGTGCCAGCAGCTTAGCAGCGGGGACCCAAAACATTCAGTACTTC. This encodes CASSLAAGTQNIQYF. The variable domain in full, completed from reference TRBV7-2 and TRBJ2-4, reads GAGVSQSPSNKVTEKGKDVELRCDPISGHTALYWYRQSLGQGLEFLIYFQGNSAPDKSGLPSDRFSAERTGGSVSTLTIQRTQQEDSAVYLCASSLAAGTQNIQYFGAGTRLSVL.

This clonotype has at least ten counts. The chain joins TRBV7-6 to TRBJ2-1, with D perhaps matching TRBD2 (5 bases). This CDR3 has 14 residues. Germline V gene lookup returns CDR1 SGHVS and CDR2 FNYEAQ. V dropped 1 base and J dropped 4 bases, with 8 bases sitting between them. The CDR3 reads CASSLGTGYNEQFF. CDR3 sequence (DNA): TGTGCCAGCAGCTTAGGGACTGGGTACAATGAGCAGTTCTTC.

In its sample, this clonotype was seen many times. The gene calls are TRBV24-1 and TRBJ2-3, with TRBD2 matching over 10 bases. CDR3 length: 16 amino acids. Trimming removed 3 bases from V and 1 base from J; junction bases left unmatched: 3. The germline gives CDR1 KGHDR, CDR2 SFDVKD. CDR3: CATSDTGTSGTDTQYF. The CDR3 DNA reads as TGTGCCACCAGTGATACGGGGACTAGCGGCACAGATACGCAGTATTTT.

This clonotype was counted many times. The rearrangement uses TRBV4-1 and TRBJ1-2, with 9 positions matching TRBD1. Germline CDR1 reads MGHRA; CDR2 reads YSYEKL. V trimming: 1 base; J trimming: 1 base; junction bases outside the gene matches: 10. The CDR3 sequence is 18 residues long. In DNA, the CDR3 is TGCGCCAGCAGCCAAGCTCCCGGGACAGGGAGCGATAACTATGGCTACACCTTC. This gives the protein CASSQAPGTGSDNYGYTF.

This clonotype appeared many times. V usage is TRBV7-2 and J usage is TRBJ1-2, with D possibly being TRBD1 (5 bases). The CDR3 length is 15 residues. Germline V CDR1 and CDR2: SGHTA, FQGNSA. V lost 5 bases and J 0 bases, leaving 13 bases between the germline ends. CDR3 amino acids: CASSPPGYSNYGYTF. The CDR3 nucleotides read TGTGCCAGCAGCCCGCCAGGGTATTCTAACTATGGCTACACCTTC.

This clonotype was seen at least ten times. The rearrangement links TRBV7-2 to TRBJ1-2, with TRBD1 matching 9 bases. The CDR3 sequence is 13 residues long. Germline CDR1 SGHTA, CDR2 FQGNSA. The junction had 3 bases not matched to a gene; V was cut back by 3 bases and J by 7 bases. This chain's CDR3 is CASSFWDRVGYTF. DNA of the CDR3: TGTGCCAGCAGCTTCTGGGACAGGGTTGGCTACACCTTC.

This clonotype was observed many times. The CDR3 loop reads CASRSNSFTGELFF. Written as DNA, the CDR3 is TGTGCCAGCAGGTCCAATAGTTTCACCGGGGAGCTGTTTTTT. The chain employs TRBV27 and TRBJ2-2; D ambiguous. The CDR3 spans 14 residues. V was cut by 6 bases and J by 4 bases, with 12 bases left in between. The germline CDR1 and CDR2 sequences are MNHEY and SMNVEV (reference sequence).

This clonotype was found many times. V gene TRBV20-1 combines with J gene TRBJ1-2; the match to TRBD1 covers 9 bases. There are 14 residues in the CDR3. Unmatched junction bases numbered 9, after V lost 3 bases and J lost 7 bases. Germline values: CDR1 DFQATT, CDR2 SNEGSKA (reference sequence). CDR3 in amino acids: CSASTTTGGIGYTF. DNA for the CDR3: TGCAGTGCTAGCACAACCACAGGGGGCATTGGCTACACCTTC.

This clonotype is deemed medium-sized. The V and J genes are TRBV5-1 and TRBJ2-7; D uncertain. The CDR3 covers 15 residues. Germline lookup yields CDR1 SGHRS and CDR2 YFSETQ. The V and J ends lost 1 base and 1 base respectively, with 12 bases between them. CDR3 in DNA: TGCGCCAGCAGCTTGTTTGGCGTGGCGTCCTACGAGCAGTACTTC. Encoded protein: CASSLFGVASYEQYF.

This clonotype was counted at least ten times. The J gene is TRBJ1-1, the V gene TRBV20-1; 7 bases map to TRBD1. The CDR3 has 12 residues. The junction had 4 bases not matched to a gene; V was cut back by 5 bases and J by 4 bases. Looked up from germline, CDR1 is DFQATT and CDR2 is SNEGSKA (reference sequence). The CDR3 region has the DNA TGCAGTGCTCACCCAGGGGGCACTGAAGCTTTCTTT. Translation gives CSAHPGGTEAFF.

At least ten counts were recorded for this clonotype. The chain has TRBV5-1 and TRBJ2-2, with a tentative D call TRBD1 (6 bases). CDR3 length: 15 residues. Germline loops: CDR1 SGHRS, CDR2 YFSETQ. The V end was cut by 4 bases, the J end by 5 bases, with 15 bases between. CDR3 amino acids: CASSPSGATTGELFF. CDR3 nucleotide sequence: TGCGCCAGCAGCCCCTCAGGGGCTACTACCGGGGAGCTGTTTTTT.

This clonotype appeared many times. V is TRBV5-1 and J is TRBJ1-5, with 7 bases fitting TRBD1. V gave up 4 bases and J gave up 2 bases; unmatched junction bases: 3. Germline V gene data show CDR1 as SGHRS and CDR2 as YFSETQ. The CDR3 extends over 14 amino acids. This CDR3 is CASSTGTGNQPQHF. The CDR3 DNA reads as TGCGCCAGCAGCACGGGGACAGGCAATCAGCCCCAGCATTTT. Complete variable domain (other parts from reference TRBV5-1 and TRBJ1-5): KAGVTQTPRYLIKTRGQQVTLSCSPISGHRSVSWYQQTPGQGLQFLFEYFSETQRNKGNFPGRFSGRQFSNSRSEMNVSTLELGDSALYLCASSTGTGNQPQHFGDGTRLSIL.